This T cell receptor beta chain was recovered during a study of CD8 T cells in Susac syndrome. In blood CD8+ and CD4+ T cells, TCR beta underwent sequencing. The healthy controls were matched to patients by age and sex. Negative isolation yielded CD4+ and CD8+ T cells, and FACS enriched TEMRA cells. It was with random hexamers that about 0.45 to 1 ug RNA was reverse transcribed. TCRdb reanalysed the immunoSEQ multiplex PCR reads using MiXCR and keeps one entry per CDR3 protein. This table has just under 150,000 distinct CDR3 sequences, approximately 93% appearing once. This clonotype has a single count. The J segment lost 4 bases and the V segment lost 5 bases, leaving 11 bases of the junction unmatched. CDR3 length: 16 residues. Germline V gene lookup returns CDR1 SGHRS and CDR2 YFSETQ.

This receptor was taken from a human donor in good health. Source material: CD4+ T cells from PBMCs. The chain joins TRBV5-1 to TRBJ1-2; TRBD1 matches 10 bases. The CDR3 DNA sequence: TGCGCCAGCAGTGGGACAGGGGTAGGATTCCGCTATGGCTACACCTTC. This translates into CASSGTGVGFRYGYTF.